The following is a TCR beta chain sequence with its context. Amplification used 60 Vbeta primers and 13 Jbeta primers. The assay was immunoSEQ multiplex PCR, and TCRdb's table has in-frame clones only and misses some. Recorded for this sample: 90,000 to 120,000 clones. These data belong to a study of cytomegalovirus exposure and HLA in healthy donors. The sequence was obtained from a middle-aged man in good health and CMV-seronegative. The sequenced sample was PBMCs.

The CDR3, as DNA: TGTGCCAGCAGCAAACTAAGCCAACCCTACGAGCAGTACTTC. This gives the protein CASSKLSQPYEQYF. The chain recombines TRBV27 with TRBJ2-7; no clear D. Germline V gene lookup returns CDR1 MNHEY and CDR2 SMNVEV (reference sequence). This CDR3 has 14 residues. The V gene lost 6 bases and the J gene lost 2 bases, with 14 bases spanning the gap.